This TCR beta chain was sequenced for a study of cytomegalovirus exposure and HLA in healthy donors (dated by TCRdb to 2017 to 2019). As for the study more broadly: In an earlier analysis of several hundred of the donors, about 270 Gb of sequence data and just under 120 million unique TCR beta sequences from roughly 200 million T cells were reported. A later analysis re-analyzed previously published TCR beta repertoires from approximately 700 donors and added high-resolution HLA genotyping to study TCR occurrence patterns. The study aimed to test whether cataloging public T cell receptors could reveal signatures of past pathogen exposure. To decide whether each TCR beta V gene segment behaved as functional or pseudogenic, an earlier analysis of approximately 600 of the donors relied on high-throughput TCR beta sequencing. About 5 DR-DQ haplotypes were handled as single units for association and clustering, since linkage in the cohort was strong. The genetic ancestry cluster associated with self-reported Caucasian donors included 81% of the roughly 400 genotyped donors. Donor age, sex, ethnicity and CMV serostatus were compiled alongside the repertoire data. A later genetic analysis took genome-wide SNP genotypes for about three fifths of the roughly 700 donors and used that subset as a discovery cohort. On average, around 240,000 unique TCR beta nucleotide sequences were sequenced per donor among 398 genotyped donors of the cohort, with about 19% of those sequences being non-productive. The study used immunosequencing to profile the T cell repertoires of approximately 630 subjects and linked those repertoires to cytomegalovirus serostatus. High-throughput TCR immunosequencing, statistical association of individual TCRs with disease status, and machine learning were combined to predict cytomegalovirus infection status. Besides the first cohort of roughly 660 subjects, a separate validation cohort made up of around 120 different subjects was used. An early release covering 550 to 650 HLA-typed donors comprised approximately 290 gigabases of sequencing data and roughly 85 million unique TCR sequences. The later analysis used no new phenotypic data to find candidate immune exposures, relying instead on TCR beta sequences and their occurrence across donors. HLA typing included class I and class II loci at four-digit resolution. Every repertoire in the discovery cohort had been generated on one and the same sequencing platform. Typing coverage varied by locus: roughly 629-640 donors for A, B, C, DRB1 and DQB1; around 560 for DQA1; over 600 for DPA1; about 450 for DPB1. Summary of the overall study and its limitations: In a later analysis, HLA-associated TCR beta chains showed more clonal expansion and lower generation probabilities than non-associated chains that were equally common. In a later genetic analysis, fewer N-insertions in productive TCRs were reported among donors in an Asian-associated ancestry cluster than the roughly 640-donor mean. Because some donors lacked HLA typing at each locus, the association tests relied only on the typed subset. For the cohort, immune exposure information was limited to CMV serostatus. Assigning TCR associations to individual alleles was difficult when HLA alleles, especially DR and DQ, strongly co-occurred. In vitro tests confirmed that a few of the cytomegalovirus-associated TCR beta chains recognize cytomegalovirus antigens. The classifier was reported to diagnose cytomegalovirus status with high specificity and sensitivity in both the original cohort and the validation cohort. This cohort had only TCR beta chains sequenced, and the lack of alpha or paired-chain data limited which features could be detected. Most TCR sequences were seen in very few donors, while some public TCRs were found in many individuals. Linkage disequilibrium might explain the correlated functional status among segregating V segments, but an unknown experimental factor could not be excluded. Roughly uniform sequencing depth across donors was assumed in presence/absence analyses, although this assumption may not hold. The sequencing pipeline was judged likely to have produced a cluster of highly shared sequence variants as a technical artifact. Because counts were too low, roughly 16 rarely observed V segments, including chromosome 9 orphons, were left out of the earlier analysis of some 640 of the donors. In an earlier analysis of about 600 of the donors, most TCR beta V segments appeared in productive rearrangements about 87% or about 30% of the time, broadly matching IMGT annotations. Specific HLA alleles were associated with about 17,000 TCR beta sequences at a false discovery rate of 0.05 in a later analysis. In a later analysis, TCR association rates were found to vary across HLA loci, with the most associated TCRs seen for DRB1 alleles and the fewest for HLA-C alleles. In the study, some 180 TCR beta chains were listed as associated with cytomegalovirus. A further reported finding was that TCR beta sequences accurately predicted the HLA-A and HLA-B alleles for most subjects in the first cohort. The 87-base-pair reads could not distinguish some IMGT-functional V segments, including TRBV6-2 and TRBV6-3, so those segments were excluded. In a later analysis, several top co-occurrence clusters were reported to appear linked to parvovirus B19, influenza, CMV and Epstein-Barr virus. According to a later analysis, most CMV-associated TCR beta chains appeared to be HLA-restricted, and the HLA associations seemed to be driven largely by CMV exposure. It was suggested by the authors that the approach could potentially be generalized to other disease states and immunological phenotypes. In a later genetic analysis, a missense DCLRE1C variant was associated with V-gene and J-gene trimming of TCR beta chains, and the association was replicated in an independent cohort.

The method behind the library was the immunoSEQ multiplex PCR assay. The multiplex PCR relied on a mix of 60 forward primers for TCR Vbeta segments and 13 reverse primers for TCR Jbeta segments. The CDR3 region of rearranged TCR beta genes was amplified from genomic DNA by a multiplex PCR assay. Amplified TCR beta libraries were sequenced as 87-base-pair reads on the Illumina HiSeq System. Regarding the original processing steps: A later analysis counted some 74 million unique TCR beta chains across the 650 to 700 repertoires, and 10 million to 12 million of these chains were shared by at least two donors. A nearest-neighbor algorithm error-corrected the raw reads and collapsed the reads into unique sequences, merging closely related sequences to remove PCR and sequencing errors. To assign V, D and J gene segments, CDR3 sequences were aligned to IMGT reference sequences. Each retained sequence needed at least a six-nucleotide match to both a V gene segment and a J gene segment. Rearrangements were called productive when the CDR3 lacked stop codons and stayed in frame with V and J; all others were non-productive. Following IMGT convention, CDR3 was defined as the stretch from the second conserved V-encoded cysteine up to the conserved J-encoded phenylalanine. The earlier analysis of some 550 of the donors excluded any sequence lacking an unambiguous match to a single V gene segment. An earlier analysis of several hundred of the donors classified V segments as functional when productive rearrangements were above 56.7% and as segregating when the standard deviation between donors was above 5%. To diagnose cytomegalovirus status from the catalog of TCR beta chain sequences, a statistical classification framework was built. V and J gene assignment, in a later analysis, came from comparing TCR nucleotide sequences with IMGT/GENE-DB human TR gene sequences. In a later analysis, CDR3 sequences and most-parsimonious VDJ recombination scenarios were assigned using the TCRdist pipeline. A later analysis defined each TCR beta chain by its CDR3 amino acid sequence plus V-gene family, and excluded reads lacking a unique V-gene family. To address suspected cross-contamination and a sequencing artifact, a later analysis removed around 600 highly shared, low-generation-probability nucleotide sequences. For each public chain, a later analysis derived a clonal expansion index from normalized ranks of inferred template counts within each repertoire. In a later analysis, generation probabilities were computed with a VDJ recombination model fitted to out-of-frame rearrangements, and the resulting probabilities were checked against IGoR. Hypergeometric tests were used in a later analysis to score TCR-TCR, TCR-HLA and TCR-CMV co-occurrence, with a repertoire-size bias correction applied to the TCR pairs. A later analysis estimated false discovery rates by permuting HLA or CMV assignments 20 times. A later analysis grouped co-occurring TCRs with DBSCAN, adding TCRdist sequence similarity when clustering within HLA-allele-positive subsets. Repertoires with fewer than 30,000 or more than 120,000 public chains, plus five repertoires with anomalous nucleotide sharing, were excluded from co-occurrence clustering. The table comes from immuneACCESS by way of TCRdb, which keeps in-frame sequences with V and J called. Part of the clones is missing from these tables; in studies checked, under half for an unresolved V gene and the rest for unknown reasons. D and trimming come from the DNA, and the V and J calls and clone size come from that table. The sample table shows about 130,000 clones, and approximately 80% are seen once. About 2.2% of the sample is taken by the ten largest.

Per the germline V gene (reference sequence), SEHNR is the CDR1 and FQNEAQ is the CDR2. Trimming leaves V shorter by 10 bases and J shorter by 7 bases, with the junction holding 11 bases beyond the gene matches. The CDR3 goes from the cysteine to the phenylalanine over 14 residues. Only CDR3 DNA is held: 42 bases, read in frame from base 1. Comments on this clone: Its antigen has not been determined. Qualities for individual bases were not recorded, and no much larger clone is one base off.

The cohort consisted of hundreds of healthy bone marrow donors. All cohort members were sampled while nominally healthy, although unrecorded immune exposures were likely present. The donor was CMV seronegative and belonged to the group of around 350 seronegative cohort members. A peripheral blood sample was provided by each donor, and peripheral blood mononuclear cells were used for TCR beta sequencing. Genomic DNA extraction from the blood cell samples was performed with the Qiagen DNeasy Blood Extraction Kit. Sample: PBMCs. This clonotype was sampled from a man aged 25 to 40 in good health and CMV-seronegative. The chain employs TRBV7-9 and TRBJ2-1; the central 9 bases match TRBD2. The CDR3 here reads CATAGGRAGNEQFF. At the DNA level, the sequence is TGTGCCACCGCGGGCGGGAGGGCGGGAAATGAGCAGTTCTTC.